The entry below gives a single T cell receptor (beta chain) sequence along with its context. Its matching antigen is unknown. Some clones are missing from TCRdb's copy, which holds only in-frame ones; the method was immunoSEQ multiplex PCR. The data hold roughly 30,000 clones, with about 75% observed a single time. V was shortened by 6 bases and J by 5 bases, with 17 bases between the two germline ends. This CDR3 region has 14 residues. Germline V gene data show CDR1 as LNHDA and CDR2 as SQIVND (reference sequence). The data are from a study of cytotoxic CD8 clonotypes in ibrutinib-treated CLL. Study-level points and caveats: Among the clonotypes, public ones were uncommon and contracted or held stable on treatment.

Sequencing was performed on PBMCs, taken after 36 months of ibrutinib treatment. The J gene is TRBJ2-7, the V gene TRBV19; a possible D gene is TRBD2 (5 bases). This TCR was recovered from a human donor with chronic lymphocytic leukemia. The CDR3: CASSLVGEHHEQYF. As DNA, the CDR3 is TGTGCCAGTAGCCTTGTCGGGGAGCACCACGAGCAGTACTTC.